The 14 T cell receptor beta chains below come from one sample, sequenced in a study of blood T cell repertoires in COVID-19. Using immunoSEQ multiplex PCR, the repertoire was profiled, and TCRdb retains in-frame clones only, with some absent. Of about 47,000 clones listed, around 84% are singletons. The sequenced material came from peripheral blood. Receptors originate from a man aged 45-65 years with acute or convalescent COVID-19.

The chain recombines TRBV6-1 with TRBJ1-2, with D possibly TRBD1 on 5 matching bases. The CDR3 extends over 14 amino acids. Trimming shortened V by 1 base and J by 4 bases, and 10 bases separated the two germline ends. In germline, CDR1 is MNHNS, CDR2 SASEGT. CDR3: CASSEGRALYGYTF. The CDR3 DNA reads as TGTGCCAGCAGTGAAGGCAGGGCGCTCTATGGCTACACCTTC.

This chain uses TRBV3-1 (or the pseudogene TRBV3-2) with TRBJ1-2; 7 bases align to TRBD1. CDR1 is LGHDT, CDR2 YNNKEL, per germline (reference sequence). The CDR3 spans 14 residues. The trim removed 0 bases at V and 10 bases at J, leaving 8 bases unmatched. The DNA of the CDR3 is TGTGCCAGCAGCCAAGAATACAGGGGCCAGTACTACACCTTC. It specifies CASSQEYRGQYYTF.

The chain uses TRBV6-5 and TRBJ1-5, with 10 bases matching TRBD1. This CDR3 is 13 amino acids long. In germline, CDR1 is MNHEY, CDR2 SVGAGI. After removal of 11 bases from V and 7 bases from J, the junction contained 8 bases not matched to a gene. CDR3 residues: CAGGQGVIQPQHF. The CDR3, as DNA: TGTGCCGGCGGACAGGGGGTTATCCAGCCCCAGCATTTT.

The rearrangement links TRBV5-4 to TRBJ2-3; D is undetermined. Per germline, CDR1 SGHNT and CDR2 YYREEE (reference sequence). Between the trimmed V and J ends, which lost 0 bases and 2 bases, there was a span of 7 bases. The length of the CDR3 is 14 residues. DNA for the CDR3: TGTGCCAGCAGCTTGGGAGCTTACACAGATACGCAGTATTTT. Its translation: CASSLGAYTDTQYF.

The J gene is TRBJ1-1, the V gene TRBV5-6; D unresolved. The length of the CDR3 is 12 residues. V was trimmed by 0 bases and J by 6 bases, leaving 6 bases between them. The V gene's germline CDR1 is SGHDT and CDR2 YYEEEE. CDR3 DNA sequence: TGTGCCAGCAGCTTGGCACTGTCTGAAGCTTTCTTT. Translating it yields CASSLALSEAFF.

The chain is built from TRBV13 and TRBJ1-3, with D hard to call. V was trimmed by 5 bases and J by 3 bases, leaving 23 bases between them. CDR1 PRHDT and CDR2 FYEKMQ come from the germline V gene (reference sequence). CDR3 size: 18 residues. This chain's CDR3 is CASSRRTITALRGNTIYF. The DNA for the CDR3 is TGTGCCAGCAGCCGGAGGACTATAACTGCTCTGCGTGGAAACACCATATATTTT. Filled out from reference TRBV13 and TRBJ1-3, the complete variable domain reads AAGVIQSPRHLIKEKRETATLKCYPIPRHDTVYWYQQGPGQDPQFLISFYEKMQSDKGSIPDRFSAQQFSDYHSELNMSSLELGDSALYFCASSRRTITALRGNTIYFGEGSWLTVV.

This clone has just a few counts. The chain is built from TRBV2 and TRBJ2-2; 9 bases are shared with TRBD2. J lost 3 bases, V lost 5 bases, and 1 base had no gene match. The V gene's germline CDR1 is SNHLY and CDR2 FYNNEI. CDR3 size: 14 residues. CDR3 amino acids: CASSWTSDTGELFF. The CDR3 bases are TGTGCCAGCAGTTGGACTAGCGACACCGGGGAGCTGTTTTTT.

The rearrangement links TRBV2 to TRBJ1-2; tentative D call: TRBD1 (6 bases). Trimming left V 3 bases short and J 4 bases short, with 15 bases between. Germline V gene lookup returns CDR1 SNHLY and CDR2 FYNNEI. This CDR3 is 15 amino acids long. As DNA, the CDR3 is TGTGCCAGCAGTGAGGGGGCTACCGGAGTCTATGGCTACACCTTC. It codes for CASSEGATGVYGYTF. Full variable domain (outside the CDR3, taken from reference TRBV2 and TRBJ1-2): EPEVTQTPSHQVTQMGQEVILRCVPISNHLYFYWYRQILGQKVEFLVSFYNNEISEKSEIFDDQFSVERPDGSNFTLKIRSTKLEDSAMYFCASSEGATGVYGYTFGSGTRLTVV.

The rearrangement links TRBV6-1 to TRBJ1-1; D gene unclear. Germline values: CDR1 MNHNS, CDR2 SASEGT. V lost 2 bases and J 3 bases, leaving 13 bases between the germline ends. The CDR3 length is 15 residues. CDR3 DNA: TGTGCCAGCAGTGAAACCGCGTTTATGGACACTGAAGCTTTCTTT. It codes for CASSETAFMDTEAFF.

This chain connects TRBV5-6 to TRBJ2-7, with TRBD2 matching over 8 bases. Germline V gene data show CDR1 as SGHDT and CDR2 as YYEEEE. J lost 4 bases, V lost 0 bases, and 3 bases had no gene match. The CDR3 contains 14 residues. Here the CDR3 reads CASSLASGRYEQYF. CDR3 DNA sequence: TGTGCCAGCAGCTTGGCTAGCGGGCGGTACGAGCAGTACTTC.

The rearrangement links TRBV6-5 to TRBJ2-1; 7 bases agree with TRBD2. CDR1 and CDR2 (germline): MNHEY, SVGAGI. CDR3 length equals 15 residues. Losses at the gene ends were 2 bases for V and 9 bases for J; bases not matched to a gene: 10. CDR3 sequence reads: CASSYAEGGRGEQFF. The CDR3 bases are TGTGCCAGCAGTTACGCCGAGGGAGGGCGTGGTGAGCAGTTCTTC.

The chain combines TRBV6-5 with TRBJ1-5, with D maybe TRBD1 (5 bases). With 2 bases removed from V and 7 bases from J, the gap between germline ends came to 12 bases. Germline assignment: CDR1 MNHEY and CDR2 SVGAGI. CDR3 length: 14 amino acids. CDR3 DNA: TGTGCCAGCAGTTACGCGCAGGGAGGGCAGCCCCAGCATTTT. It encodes CASSYAQGGQPQHF.

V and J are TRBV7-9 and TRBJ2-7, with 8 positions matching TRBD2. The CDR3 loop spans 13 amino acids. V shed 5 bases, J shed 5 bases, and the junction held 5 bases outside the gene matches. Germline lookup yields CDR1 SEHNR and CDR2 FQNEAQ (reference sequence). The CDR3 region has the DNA TGTGCCAGCAGCCCCGGGGGGGGGAACGAGCAGTACTTC. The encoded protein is CASSPGGGNEQYF.

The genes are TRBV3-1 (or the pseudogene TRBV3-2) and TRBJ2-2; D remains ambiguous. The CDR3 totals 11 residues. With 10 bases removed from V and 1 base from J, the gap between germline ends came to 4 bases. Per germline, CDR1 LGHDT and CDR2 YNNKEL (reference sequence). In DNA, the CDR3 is TGTGCCACGAGGAACACCGGGGAGCTGTTTTTT. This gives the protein CATRNTGELFF.